One and the same sample provided the 8 T cell receptor beta chains below, sequenced in a study of CD8 T cells in ankylosing spondylitis. General study results and limits: What seemed typical of ankylosing spondylitis blood was a TCR beta motif built from about eight highly homologous variants.

Antigens of these TCRs are unknown. One entry per CDR3 protein results from TCRdb running MiXCR on the 5' RACE reads. The sample holds 330,000 or so distinct CDR3 sequences, approximately 8% seen once. Material: blood, either unsorted or a sorted T cell fraction (not recorded which). Every receptor here comes from a male donor with ankylosing spondylitis.

This clonotype was recorded at least ten times. CDR3 in amino acids: CASSRTSGDRGANVLTF. Written as DNA, the CDR3 is TGTGCCAGCAGTCGGACTAGCGGGGATCGTGGGGCCAACGTCCTGACTTTC. The chain is built from TRBV7-9 and TRBJ2-6; 12 bases align to TRBD2. CDR1 SEHNR and CDR2 FQNEAQ come from the germline V gene (reference sequence). With V trimmed by 6 bases and J by 3 bases, 6 bases remained unmatched. The CDR3 covers 17 residues.

V and J are TRBV5-1 and TRBJ2-2; D is uncertain. Germline CDR1 is SGHRS and CDR2 is YFSETQ. V was shortened by 4 bases and J by 6 bases, with 13 bases between the two germline ends. There are 14 residues in the CDR3. As DNA, the CDR3 is TGCGCCAGCAGCCCGAGTGGGGTCCCCGGGGAGCTGTTTTTT. Translating gives CASSPSGVPGELFF.

V is TRBV5-1 and J is TRBJ2-5, with 8 bases lining up with TRBD1. V shed 4 bases, J shed 5 bases, and the junction held 7 bases outside the gene matches. Germline-derived CDR1 and CDR2 are SGHRS and YFSETQ. CDR3 size: 14 residues. In nucleotides, the CDR3 is TGCGCCAGCAGCCGGCAGACAGGGGATGAGACCCAGTACTTC. Translated, it gives CASSRQTGDETQYF. The whole variable domain, remainder taken from reference TRBV5-1 and TRBJ2-5, is KAGVTQTPRYLIKTRGQQVTLSCSPISGHRSVSWYQQTPGQGLQFLFEYFSETQRNKGNFPGRFSGRQFSNSRSEMNVSTLELGDSALYLCASSRQTGDETQYFGPGTRLLVL.

The V gene is TRBV14, the J gene TRBJ2-1, with a tentative D call TRBD2 (7 bases). Trimming took off 7 bases at V and 8 bases at J, with 27 bases between the two ends. The CDR3 sequence is 17 residues long. The V gene's germline CDR1 is SGHDN and CDR2 FVKESK. The DNA for the CDR3 is TGTGCCAGCAACCAGGGAGGGGGACGCAGGCCCCCCCATGAGCAGTTCTTC. This translates into CASNQGGGRRPPHEQFF.

This clonotype was detected only a few times. The chain uses TRBV20-1 and TRBJ2-7, with D unclear. The CDR3 is 12 residues long. Trimming took off 1 base at V and 6 bases at J, with 10 bases between the two ends. Germline V gives CDR1 DFQATT, CDR2 SNEGSKA (reference sequence). The CDR3 coding sequence is TGCAGTGCTAGAGGAGCGAACTTCGAGCAGTACTTC. It yields the protein CSARGANFEQYF.

This clonotype has ten or more counts. V gene TRBV7-2 combines with J gene TRBJ1-1; D is unresolved. CDR3 length: 13 amino acids. Germline CDR1 reads SGHTA; CDR2 reads FQGNSA. The V and J ends lost 5 bases and 0 bases respectively, with 7 bases between them. Here the CDR3 DNA reads TGTGCCAGCAGCCCCCTTATGAACACTGAAGCTTTCTTT. Its translation is CASSPLMNTEAFF. The variable domain in full, completed from reference TRBV7-2 and TRBJ1-1, reads GAGVSQSPSNKVTEKGKDVELRCDPISGHTALYWYRQSLGQGLEFLIYFQGNSAPDKSGLPSDRFSAERTGGSVSTLTIQRTQQEDSAVYLCASSPLMNTEAFFGQGTRLTVV.

This chain joins TRBV20-1 and TRBJ2-2; 10 bases are a match to TRBD2. V shed 3 bases and J 4 bases; nucleotides not matched to a gene: 17. CDR1 DFQATT and CDR2 SNEGSKA come from the germline V gene (reference sequence). The CDR3 has 19 amino acids. The CDR3 loop is CSARSGLAAGKGGTGELFF. CDR3 coding DNA: TGCAGTGCTAGGTCTGGACTAGCGGCAGGAAAAGGAGGCACCGGGGAGCTGTTTTTT.

V and J are TRBV14 and TRBJ2-5, with TRBD2 identical over 10 bases. Germline loops: CDR1 SGHDN, CDR2 FVKESK. V shed 1 base and J 5 bases; nucleotides not matched to a gene: 4. CDR3 length equals 15 residues. Written as DNA, the CDR3 is TGTGCCAGCAGCCAAGGTCTAGCGGGAGTGGAGACCCAGTACTTC. This gives the protein CASSQGLAGVETQYF.